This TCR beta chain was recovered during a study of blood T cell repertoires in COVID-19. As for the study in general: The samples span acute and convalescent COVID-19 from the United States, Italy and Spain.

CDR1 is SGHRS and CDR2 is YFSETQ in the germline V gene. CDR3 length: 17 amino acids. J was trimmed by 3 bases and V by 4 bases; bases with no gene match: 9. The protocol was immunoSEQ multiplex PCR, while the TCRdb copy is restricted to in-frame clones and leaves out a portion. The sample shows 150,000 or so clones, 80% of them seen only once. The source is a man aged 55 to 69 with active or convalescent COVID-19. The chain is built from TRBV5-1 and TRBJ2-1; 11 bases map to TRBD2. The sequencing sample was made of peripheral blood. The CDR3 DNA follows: TGCGCCAGCAGCCCGCTGCCCGGGACTAGCGGCTACAATGAGCAGTTCTTC. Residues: CASSPLPGTSGYNEQFF.